This T cell receptor (beta chain) derives from a study of T cell changes during pregnancy in multiple sclerosis. Germline CDR1 reads MDHEN; CDR2 reads SYDVKM. The germline V and J ends were trimmed by 6 bases and 6 bases, with 13 bases remaining between them. This CDR3 spans 13 amino acids. The protocol was immunoSEQ multiplex PCR, while the TCRdb copy is restricted to in-frame clones and leaves out a portion. The repertoire holds about 89,000 clones, with about 90% as singletons. The chain is built from TRBV28 and TRBJ2-3, with D perhaps matching TRBD2 (5 bases). The sequence was collected from a female donor in good health, enrolled as a control in a pregnancy study. The specimen comprised peripheral blood, sampled after pregnancy. DNA of the CDR3: TGTGCCAGCAGCCGGAAGCGAGGGGATACGCAGTATTTT. Residues: CASSRKRGDTQYF.